This T cell receptor (beta chain) was obtained from a study of blood T cell repertoires in COVID-19. Looking at the study overall: Spain, Italy and the United States supplied samples that represented acute and convalescent COVID-19. T cells, B-cell-depleted T cells, or PBMCs supplied cDNA or gDNA.

Authors' processing steps: The authors estimated nucleated cell counts from reference gene primer amplification. TCRdb's table, derived via immunoSEQ multiplex PCR, lists solely in-frame clones and lacks some. V, J and clone size are taken as reported in that table, and D and trimming were inferred from the DNA itself. The profile covers about 51,000 clones, with around 85% appearing a single time and approximately 2.5% taken by the ten largest. The sample was peripheral blood. This clonotype originated in a middle-aged man with acute or convalescent COVID-19.

The CDR3 here is CASSLEAGGHLMGETQYF. As DNA, the CDR3 is TGTGCCAGCAGCTTAGAGGCGGGGGGGCATTTGATGGGAGAGACCCAGTACTTC. The genes are TRBV11-2 and TRBJ2-5; 9 bases match TRBD2. J gave up 4 bases and V 0 bases, and 12 bases lay outside the gene matches. Germline CDR1 reads SGHAT; CDR2 reads FQNNGV. The CDR3 consists of 18 residues.